These 25 T cell receptor beta chains share one sample of origin, sequenced in a study of blood T cells in healthy people across ages. A second PCR, run for roughly 6 to 11 cycles, used a sample-barcoded 5' primer plus a J-beta primer mix. TCRdb used MiXCR to reprocess the 5' RACE reads, holding one entry per CDR3 protein. The sample carries 700,000 to 800,000 distinct CDR3 sequences, about 42% recorded once. Sequenced sample: blood. The receptor set was obtained from a woman aged 60-70 years in good health.

This clonotype was seen a few times. The chain couples TRBV6-6 to TRBJ1-5, with D possibly matching TRBD1 (6 bases). The CDR3 runs to 15 residues. Between the trimmed V and J ends, which lost 4 bases and 7 bases, there was a span of 17 bases. Looked up from germline, CDR1 is MNHNY and CDR2 is SVGAGI (reference sequence). CDR3 in DNA: TGTGCCAGCAGTTCCCTCCTTGGGGGCACGCAGCCCCAGCATTTT. Residues: CASSSLLGGTQPQHF.

This chain connects TRBV5-6 to TRBJ1-2, with a weak D call TRBD1 (5 bases). Germline V CDR1 and CDR2: SGHDT, YYEEEE. The CDR3 has 17 residues. V was clipped by 0 bases and J by 0 bases, with 15 bases between them. Here the CDR3 reads CASSLGQGTEANYGYTF. The CDR3 nucleotides read TGTGCCAGCAGCTTGGGGCAGGGAACGGAGGCTAACTATGGCTACACCTTC.

This chain uses TRBV29-1 with TRBJ2-5; TRBD1 agrees at 9 bases. The end of the DNA aligns better with TRBJ2-7, so the J call may be wrong. The V gene's germline CDR1 is SQVTM and CDR2 ANQGSEA. CDR3 size: 13 residues. The CDR3 DNA reads as TGCAGCGTCACAAGACAGGGGGTCTACGAGCAGTACTTC. This codes for CSVTRQGVYEQYF.

Turning to this clonotype: At one end, the junction sequence differs from germline, possibly due to a read error. The chain is built from TRBV6-6 and TRBJ1-2; no reliable D call. The CDR3 spans 12 residues. Germline V gives CDR1 MNHNY, CDR2 SVGAGI (reference sequence). Here the CDR3 reads CASGYANYGYTF. CDR3 in DNA: TGTGCCAGCGGTTACGCTAACTATGGCTACACCTTC.

This sequence joins TRBV27 and TRBJ2-1; 9 bases are a match to TRBD1. Per germline, CDR1 MNHEY and CDR2 SMNVEV (reference sequence). V trimming: 6 bases; J trimming: 2 bases; junction bases outside the gene matches: 2. The CDR3 runs 14 residues. In DNA, the CDR3 is TGTGCCAGCAGCCGGGACAGGGCCTACAATGAGCAGTTCTTC. This gives the protein CASSRDRAYNEQFF.

This chain links TRBV4-2 with TRBJ2-7, with D possibly being TRBD2 (6 bases). V dropped 1 base and J dropped 4 bases, with 20 bases sitting between them. The germline CDR1 and CDR2 sequences are LGHNA and YNFKEQ. This CDR3 spans 17 amino acids. The CDR3 DNA reads as TGTGCCAGCAGCCAAGCCCCCTCTAGCGAAGCACCTTACGAGCAGTACTTC. Translation gives CASSQAPSSEAPYEQYF.

The chain recombines TRBV7-8 with TRBJ2-7; the D is unclear. The germline gives CDR1 SGHVS, CDR2 FQNEAQ. The CDR3 is made up of 13 amino acids. The V and J ends lost 3 bases and 0 bases respectively, with 6 bases between them. CDR3: CASSLYTSYEQYF. The CDR3 nucleotides are TGTGCCAGCAGCTTGTACACCTCCTACGAGCAGTACTTC.

The chain is built from TRBV5-1 and TRBJ1-1, with D possibly TRBD1 on 6 matching bases. This CDR3 has 14 amino acids. Germline loops: CDR1 SGHRS, CDR2 YFSETQ. The V end was cut by 4 bases, the J end by 1 base, with 11 bases between. The CDR3 DNA sequence: TGCGCCAGCAGCCCCGGGACACCGAACACTGAAGCTTTCTTT. Amino acid sequence: CASSPGTPNTEAFF.

The rearrangement joins TRBV11-2 to TRBJ2-1; D remains unclear. The CDR3 spans 12 residues. CDR1 and CDR2 from the germline V gene are SGHAT and FQNNGV. V lost 0 bases and J 10 bases, leaving 7 bases between the germline ends. The chain's CDR3 is CASSLDLSEQFF. CDR3 bases: TGTGCCAGCAGCTTAGATCTTTCCGAGCAGTTCTTC.

In its sample, this clonotype was seen a few times. The chain uses TRBV18 and TRBJ2-1; D call uncertain. Germline CDR1 KGHSH, CDR2 LQKENI. CDR3 size: 13 residues. V lost 3 bases and J lost 10, with 13 bases in between. The CDR3 coding sequence is TGTGCCAGCTCACCCGGGCCCACCCGCGAGCAGTTCTTC. This translates into CASSPGPTREQFF.

The table lists this clonotype with many counts. The J gene is TRBJ2-5, the V gene TRBV29-1, with D unresolved. The germline V gene has CDR1 SQVTM and CDR2 ANQGSEA. This CDR3 contains 13 residues. With 2 bases removed from V and 3 bases from J, the gap between germline ends came to 10 bases. CDR3 sequence: CSVELAGKETQYF. DNA for the CDR3: TGCAGCGTTGAACTCGCAGGAAAAGAGACCCAGTACTTC.

This clonotype has just a few counts. J is TRBJ2-5 and V is TRBV9, with D possibly being TRBD1 (5 bases). This CDR3 is built from 15 residues. V lost 0 bases to trimming and J lost 3 bases, with 12 bases between them. From germline, CDR1 is SGDLS and CDR2 YYNGEE. CDR3 DNA: TGTGCCAGCAGCGTAGGTGTGACAGCTGAAGAGACCCAGTACTTC. Its translation is CASSVGVTAEETQYF.

This clonotype was observed a handful of times. CDR3 nucleotide sequence: TGTGCCAGCAGCCCGGCTGGGGCTGGAAATACGCAGTATTTT. Translation gives CASSPAGAGNTQYF. The chain joins TRBV7-3 to TRBJ2-3; tentative D call: TRBD1 (5 bases). CDR1 is SGHTA and CDR2 is FQGTGA in the germline V gene. There are 14 residues in the CDR3. With 5 bases removed from V and 7 bases from J, the gap between germline ends came to 16 bases.

This clonotype appeared once. The genes are TRBV20-1 and TRBJ2-1, with D perhaps assigned TRBD1 or TRBD2 (6 bases each). Germline CDR1 is DFQATT and CDR2 is SNEGSKA (reference sequence). V was clipped by 5 bases and J by 8 bases, with 22 bases between them. The CDR3 covers 15 residues. CDR3: CSAGAGAGGSDEQFF. DNA of the CDR3: TGCAGTGCTGGCGCAGGGGCAGGAGGGTCCGATGAGCAGTTCTTC.

On this clonotype: Germline is not matched at one junction end, which may reflect a read error. The CDR3 is CASSQRAGLSYSEQFF. The CDR3 DNA reads TGCGCCAGCAGCCAGAGAGCGGGTCTCTCCTACAGTGAGCAGTTCTTC. The V gene is TRBV4-3, the J gene TRBJ2-1, with D maybe TRBD2 (6 bases). The CDR3 loop spans 16 amino acids. Germline loops: CDR1 LGHNA, CDR2 YSLEER.

This clonotype occurred a few times. The J gene is TRBJ1-1, the V gene TRBV12-3 or TRBV12-4, with 10 bases fitting TRBD1. The ends lost 5 bases at V and 1 base at J; junction bases unmatched: 7. This CDR3 region has 16 residues. The CDR3 loop reads CASSPTGQGGNTEAFF. Here the CDR3 DNA reads TGTGCCAGCAGTCCGACCGGACAGGGGGGGAACACTGAAGCTTTCTTT.

This clonotype was seen a handful of times. This rearrangement joins TRBV6-1 to TRBJ2-1, with D uncertain. The length of the CDR3 is 14 residues. V was clipped by 4 bases and J by 5 bases, with 12 bases between them. Germline values: CDR1 MNHNS, CDR2 SASEGT. In nucleotides, the CDR3 is TGTGCCAGCAGTGTTTGGGTTGGGGACAATGAGCAGTTCTTC. Translation gives CASSVWVGDNEQFF.

In its sample, this clonotype was seen a few times. The chain recombines TRBV7-2 with TRBJ1-2; a possible D gene is TRBD1 (6 bases). Germline CDR1 SGHTA, CDR2 FQGNSA. This CDR3 is built from 14 residues. The V and J ends lost 2 bases and 2 bases respectively, with 9 bases between them. In DNA form, the CDR3 reads TGTGCCAGCAGCTTATACACAGGGAACTATGGCTACACCTTC. Its protein product is CASSLYTGNYGYTF.

V is TRBV28 and J is TRBJ2-1, with 11 positions matching TRBD2. Trimming took 11 bases from V and 5 from J; bases not matched to a gene: 5. Germline-derived CDR1 and CDR2 are MDHEN and SYDVKM. The CDR3 has 13 residues. The CDR3 protein is CAAGTSGNNEQFF. In DNA, the CDR3 is TGTGCCGCCGGGACTAGCGGTAACAATGAGCAGTTCTTC.

The chain employs TRBV29-1 and TRBJ2-1, with 9 positions matching TRBD2. The CDR3 covers 16 residues. Germline-derived CDR1 and CDR2 are SQVTM and ANQGSEA. Losses at the gene ends were 3 bases for V and 3 bases for J; bases not matched to a gene: 9. CDR3 protein: CSVEGTAGGLYNEQFF. The CDR3 DNA follows: TGCAGCGTTGAGGGAACAGCGGGGGGCCTCTACAATGAGCAGTTCTTC.

This chain joins TRBV2 and TRBJ2-5, with 10 bases matching TRBD2. Germline lookup yields CDR1 SNHLY and CDR2 FYNNEI. After removal of 6 bases from V and 2 bases from J, the junction contained 18 bases not matched to a gene. The CDR3 has 19 residues. CDR3 in amino acids: CASSPRGTSDIVGQETQYF. In DNA, the CDR3 is TGTGCCAGCAGCCCAAGGGGGACTAGCGACATAGTCGGTCAAGAGACCCAGTACTTC.

This clonotype was observed a handful of times. The chain is built from TRBV11-1 and TRBJ2-3; 13 bases agree with TRBD2. Germline assignment: CDR1 SGHAT and CDR2 FQDESV (reference sequence). Germline trimming cut 5 bases from V and 3 bases from J; bases unmatched to any gene: 11. The length of the CDR3 is 18 residues. In DNA, the CDR3 is TGTGCCAGCAGCCATGGACTAGCGGGAGACGTTGGGACAGATACGCAGTATTTT. This sequence encodes CASSHGLAGDVGTDTQYF.

This clonotype was seen a few times. The chain combines TRBV6-6 with TRBJ2-5; D is ambiguous. V was cut by 3 bases and J by 4 bases, with 12 bases left in between. The CDR3 loop spans 14 amino acids. CDR1 is MNHNY, CDR2 SVGAGI, per germline (reference sequence). CDR3: CASSYDGPRETQYF. The DNA of the CDR3 is TGTGCCAGCAGTTATGACGGCCCCAGAGAGACCCAGTACTTC.

The V call is TRBV10-3, the J call TRBJ1-1; D is perhaps TRBD1 (6 bases). Germline CDR1 reads ENHRY; CDR2 reads SYGVKD. V shed 4 bases and J shed 0 bases, with 18 bases lying between them. The CDR3 covers 17 residues. The CDR3 reads CAISVGAGANMNTEAFF. CDR3 nucleotide sequence: TGTGCCATCAGTGTTGGGGCAGGGGCGAATATGAACACTGAAGCTTTCTTT.

This clonotype was detected many times. V and J are TRBV29-1 and TRBJ2-7, with D unresolved. The germline V and J ends were trimmed by 0 bases and 2 bases, with 5 bases remaining between them. CDR1 and CDR2 from the germline V gene are SQVTM and ANQGSEA. The CDR3 covers 12 residues. The DNA of the CDR3 is TGCAGCGTTGAAGAGGCGGCCTACGAGCAGTACTTC. This translates into CSVEEAAYEQYF.